The present TCR beta chain was sequenced within a study of PD-1 blockade in mismatch repair-deficient tumors. Using immunoSEQ multiplex PCR, the repertoire was profiled, and TCRdb retains in-frame clones only, with some absent. The data contain some 110,000 clones, about 74% of them singletons. Mismatch repair deficiency was confirmed in all patients, by PCR or immunohistochemistry. The specimen comprised peripheral blood, sampled roughly 60 weeks after starting pembrolizumab. This clonotype was sampled from an adult with mismatch repair-deficient cancer.

As DNA, the CDR3 is TGTGCCAGCAGCCCCCATGCGTACAGGACTAGCGGGAGCTTATACAATGAGCAGTTCTTC. Its translation is CASSPHAYRTSGSLYNEQFF. The chain recombines TRBV7-3 with TRBJ2-1; 13 bases align to TRBD2. The CDR3 spans 20 residues. The V gene end was trimmed by 5 bases and the J gene end by 4 bases; junction bases not matched to a gene: 17. Germline CDR1 and CDR2: SGHTA and FQGTGA.